The clone carrying this T cell receptor (beta chain) was picked up one time. The CDR3 covers 16 residues. The germline V and J ends were trimmed by 2 bases and 1 base, with 11 bases remaining between them. CDR1 MNHEY and CDR2 SVGAGI come from the germline V gene. Sequencing was performed with immunoSEQ multiplex PCR; in TCRdb, only in-frame clones are kept and a portion is missing. The sample includes roughly 150,000 clones, 79% of them seen just once. The data were taken from a study of blood T cell repertoires in COVID-19. Study-wide context: The analysed material was cDNA or gDNA that came from T cells, B-cell-depleted T cells, or PBMCs.

This clonotype was sampled from a woman between 70 and 85 years old in a cohort exposed to, infected with or recovered from COVID-19 (not recorded which). The sequenced material came from PBMCs or T cells enriched from blood (not recorded which). The genes are TRBV6-5 and TRBJ2-2; a possible D gene is TRBD1 (6 bases). CDR3 in amino acids: CASSYLTGWNTGELFF. For the CDR3, the DNA is TGTGCCAGCAGTTACCTTACAGGGTGGAACACCGGGGAGCTGTTTTTT.